This T cell receptor beta chain was recorded in a study of blood T cell repertoires in COVID-19. Study-level background: Researchers got acute and convalescent COVID-19 samples from the United States, Italy and Spain.

In the authors' methods: Amplifying reference gene primers gave estimates of nucleated cell counts. The protocol was immunoSEQ multiplex PCR, while the TCRdb copy is restricted to in-frame clones and leaves out a portion. V, J and clone size are those of that table, while D and trimming were read from the DNA. Among some 250,000 clones listed, approximately 84% were seen once. Participants came from fewer than 25 US areas, aged roughly 18 to 90 years. The CDR3 is made up of 14 amino acids. The ends were cut back, 1 base at V and 5 bases at J, with 9 bases in the middle. CDR1 and CDR2 from the germline V gene are SGHNT and YENEEA.

This sequence was found in a woman between 40 and 55 years old with acute COVID-19. Sequenced: PBMCs or T cells enriched from blood (not recorded which). The chain carries TRBV11-3 and TRBJ2-1; D is perhaps TRBD1 (5 bases). The CDR3 protein is CASSLGREDNEQFF. The CDR3 DNA is TGTGCCAGCAGCTTAGGCAGGGAAGACAATGAGCAGTTCTTC.